This TCR beta chain originates from a study of prognosis after radiotherapy for stage I lung cancer. Study summary: Whereas about 13 patients had adenocarcinoma, squamous cell carcinoma was the tumor in more than five. Study outcomes and limitations: Medians of about 9,700 versus 6,500 showed unique TCR clone counts falling after stereotactic body radiation therapy.

This clonotype has at least ten counts. Its cognate antigen is unknown. On CT and PET/CT, all patients were node-negative, and none had prior chemotherapy, radiotherapy or other malignancies. Peripheral blood, in approximately 6-milliliter volumes, was drawn at each of two time points. Researchers used two-round multiplex PCR to amplify TCR beta CDR3 starting from genomic DNA. Individual primers that were specific to each TRBV and TRBJ gene served in first-round PCR. TCRdb called the multiplex PCR reads again in MiXCR, with one record for every CDR3 protein. Of around 63,000 distinct CDR3 sequences listed, around 27% are singletons. This sample comprised PBMCs, obtained before or after stereotactic body radiation therapy (not recorded which). This sequence originates from a donor aged 50 or older with non-small cell lung cancer.

CDR3 sequence (DNA): TGTGCCAGCAGCTTAGCTGGGTTTGACCTATTGGAGACCCAGTACTTC. It translates to CASSLAGFDLLETQYF. The V and J genes are TRBV11-2 and TRBJ2-5; D gene uncertain. The germline V gene encodes CDR1 SGHAT and CDR2 FQNNGV. Trimming pared 1 base from V and 5 bases from J, leaving 17 bases between. The CDR3 totals 16 residues. The full variable domain, rest sourced from reference TRBV11-2 and TRBJ2-5, is EAGVAQSPRYKIIEKRQSVAFWCNPISGHATLYWYQQILGQGPKLLIQFQNNGVVDDSQLPKDRFSAERLKGVDSTLKIQPAKLEDSAVYLCASSLAGFDLLETQYFGPGTRLLVL.